This passage covers 8 T cell receptor beta chains from one sample sequenced in a study of T cells in Graves' hyperthyroidism and ophthalmopathy. The investigators amplified TCR beta CDR3 regions from RNA transcripts. First-round RT-PCR with HTBI primers amplified the TCR CDR3 region. TCRdb called the multiplex PCR reads again in MiXCR, with one record for every CDR3 protein. The repertoire includes some 800,000 distinct CDR3 sequences, more than 30% of them detected once, and 8.9% sits in the top ten. Sequencing was performed on blood. All receptors derive from a man aged 18 to 29 with Graves' hyperthyroidism.

This chain links TRBV10-3 with TRBJ1-2; possibly TRBD1 for D (6 bases). CDR1 and CDR2 (germline): ENHRY, SYGVKD. V was shortened by 7 bases and J by 7 bases, with 13 bases between the two germline ends. This CDR3 is built from 12 residues. The CDR3 DNA is TGTGCCATCACCGACGGGGGCAGTGGCTACACCTTC. Its protein is CAITDGGSGYTF.

This clonotype was counted many times. The CDR3 sequence is CASSISGYEQYF. The CDR3 DNA is TGTGCCAGCAGCATTAGCGGCTACGAGCAGTACTTC. V gene TRBV7-2 combines with J gene TRBJ2-7, with D tentatively TRBD2 (6 bases). Trimming cost V 5 bases and J 3 bases, with 8 bases left between them. The V gene's germline CDR1 is SGHTA and CDR2 FQGNSA. This CDR3 spans 12 amino acids.

This chain uses TRBV29-1 with TRBJ2-5, with D possibly TRBD2 on 5 matching bases. The CDR3 loop spans 16 amino acids. Germline CDR1 reads SQVTM; CDR2 reads ANQGSEA. Deletions cut 3 bases from V and 2 bases from J, with 19 bases between. The CDR3 sequence: CSVESARSGAQETQYF. The CDR3 nucleotides are TGCAGCGTTGAGTCCGCCCGGAGCGGAGCTCAAGAGACCCAGTACTTC.

Worth noting for this clonotype: A read error is possible here, since a much larger clone lies one base away. V is TRBV7-2 and J is TRBJ2-5; the D is unclear. The V gene lost 5 bases and the J gene lost 2 bases, with 12 bases spanning the gap. The CDR3 runs 14 residues. Germline V gene sequence: CDR1 SGHTA, CDR2 FQGNSA. This chain's CDR3 is CASSTSLGQETQYF. The CDR3, as DNA: TGTGCCAGCAGCACCAGCCTAGGACAAGAGACCCAGTACTTC.

Ten or more counts support this clonotype. The chain recombines TRBV20-1 with TRBJ1-1; no clear D. The germline V gene has CDR1 DFQATT and CDR2 SNEGSKA (reference sequence). Trimming took off 3 bases at V and 1 base at J, with 6 bases between the two ends. The length of the CDR3 is 12 residues. CDR3: CSASVENTEAFF. The CDR3 DNA reads TGCAGTGCTAGTGTGGAGAACACTGAAGCTTTCTTT.

As for this clonotype: A clone one base away is much larger, so this may be a read error. Since the CDR3 does not end with the conserved phenylalanine or tryptophan, this likely comes from a read error. The chain is built from TRBV10-3 and TRBJ1-2; TRBD1 is a possible D gene (6 bases). The germline gives CDR1 ENHRY, CDR2 SYGVKD. The CDR3 runs to 12 residues. Trimming removed 2 bases at V and 6 bases at J, with 7 bases between. This CDR3 is CAISERGDGYTL. CDR3 sequence (DNA): TGTGCCATCAGTGAGAGGGGGGATGGCTACACCCTC.

This clonotype occurred many times. This rearrangement joins TRBV20-1 to TRBJ1-1; D is uncertain. CDR3 size: 10 residues. Per germline, CDR1 DFQATT and CDR2 SNEGSKA (reference sequence). V lost 6 bases to trimming and J lost 7 bases, with 9 bases between them. Written as DNA, the CDR3 is TGCAGTGCCGGGCAGTTTGAAGCTTTCTTT. It encodes CSAGQFEAFF.

The table lists this clonotype with a few counts. The chain recombines TRBV9 with TRBJ1-1, with 7 bases that match TRBD1. The V gene's germline CDR1 is SGDLS and CDR2 YYNGEE. J was trimmed by 6 bases and V by 3 bases; bases with no gene match: 11. The CDR3 loop spans 15 amino acids. The CDR3 DNA sequence: TGTGCCAGCAGCGCCGGTCCCGGGACAGTGGCTGAAGCTTTCTTT. Protein: CASSAGPGTVAEAFF.